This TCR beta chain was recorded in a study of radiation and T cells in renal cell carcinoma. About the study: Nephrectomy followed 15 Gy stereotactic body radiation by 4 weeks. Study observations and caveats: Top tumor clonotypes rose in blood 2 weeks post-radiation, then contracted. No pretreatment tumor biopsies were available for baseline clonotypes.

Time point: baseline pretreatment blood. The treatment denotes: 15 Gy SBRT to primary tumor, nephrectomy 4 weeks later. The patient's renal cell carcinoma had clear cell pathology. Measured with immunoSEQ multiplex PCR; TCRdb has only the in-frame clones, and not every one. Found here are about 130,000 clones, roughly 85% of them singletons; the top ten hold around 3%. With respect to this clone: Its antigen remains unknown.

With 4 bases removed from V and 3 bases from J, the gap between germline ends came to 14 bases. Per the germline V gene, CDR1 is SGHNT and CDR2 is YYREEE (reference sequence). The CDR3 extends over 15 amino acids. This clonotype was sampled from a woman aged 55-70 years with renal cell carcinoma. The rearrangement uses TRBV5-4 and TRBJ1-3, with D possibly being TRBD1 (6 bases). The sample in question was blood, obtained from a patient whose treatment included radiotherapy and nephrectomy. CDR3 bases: TGTGCCAGCAGCACCGGGACACTGGATGGAAACACCATATATTTT. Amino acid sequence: CASSTGTLDGNTIYF.